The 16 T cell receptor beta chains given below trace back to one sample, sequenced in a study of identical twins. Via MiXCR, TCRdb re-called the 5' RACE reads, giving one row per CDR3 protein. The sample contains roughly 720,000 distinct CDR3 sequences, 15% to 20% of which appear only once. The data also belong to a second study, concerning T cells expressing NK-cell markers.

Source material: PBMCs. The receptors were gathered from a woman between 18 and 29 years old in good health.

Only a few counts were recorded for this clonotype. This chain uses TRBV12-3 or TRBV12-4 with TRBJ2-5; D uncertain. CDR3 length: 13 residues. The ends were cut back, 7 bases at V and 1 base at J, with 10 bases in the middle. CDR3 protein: CASNLGSQETQYF. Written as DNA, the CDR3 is TGTGCCAGCAATCTCGGGTCCCAAGAGACCCAGTACTTC.

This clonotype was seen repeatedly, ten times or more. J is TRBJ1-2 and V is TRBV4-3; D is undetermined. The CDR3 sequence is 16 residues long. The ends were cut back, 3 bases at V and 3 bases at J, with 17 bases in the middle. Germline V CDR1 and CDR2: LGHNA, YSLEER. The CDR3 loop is CASSHSYGQSDYGYTF. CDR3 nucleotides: TGCGCCAGCAGCCATTCTTACGGGCAGTCCGACTATGGCTACACCTTC.

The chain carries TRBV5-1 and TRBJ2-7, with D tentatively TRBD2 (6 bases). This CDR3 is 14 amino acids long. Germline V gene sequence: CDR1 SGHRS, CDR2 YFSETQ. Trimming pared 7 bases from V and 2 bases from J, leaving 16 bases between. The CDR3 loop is CASRGGASAYEQYF. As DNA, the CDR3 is TGCGCCAGCCGTGGCGGGGCGTCGGCCTACGAGCAGTACTTC. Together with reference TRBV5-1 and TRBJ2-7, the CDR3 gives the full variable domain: KAGVTQTPRYLIKTRGQQVTLSCSPISGHRSVSWYQQTPGQGLQFLFEYFSETQRNKGNFPGRFSGRQFSNSRSEMNVSTLELGDSALYLCASRGGASAYEQYFGPGTRLTVT.

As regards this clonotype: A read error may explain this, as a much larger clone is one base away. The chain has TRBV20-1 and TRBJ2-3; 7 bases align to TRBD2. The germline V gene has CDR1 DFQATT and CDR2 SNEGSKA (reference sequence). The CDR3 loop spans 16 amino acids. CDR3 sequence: CCAPPASGVSTDTQYF. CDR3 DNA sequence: TGCTGTGCTCCGCCCGCTAGCGGAGTGAGCACAGATACGCAGTATTTT.

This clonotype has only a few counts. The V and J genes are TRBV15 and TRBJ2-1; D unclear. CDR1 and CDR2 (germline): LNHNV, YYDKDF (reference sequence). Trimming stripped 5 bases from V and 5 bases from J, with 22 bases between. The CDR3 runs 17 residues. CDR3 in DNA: TGTGCCACCAGCCCACCTTATGGGTCTCCTCGTGACAATGAGCAGTTCTTC. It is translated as CATSPPYGSPRDNEQFF.

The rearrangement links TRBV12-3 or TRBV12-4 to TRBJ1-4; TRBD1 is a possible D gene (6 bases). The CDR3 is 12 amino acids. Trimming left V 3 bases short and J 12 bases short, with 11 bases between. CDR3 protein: CASSFEGGQLFF. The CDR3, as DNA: TGTGCCAGCAGTTTCGAGGGGGGGCAACTGTTTTTT.

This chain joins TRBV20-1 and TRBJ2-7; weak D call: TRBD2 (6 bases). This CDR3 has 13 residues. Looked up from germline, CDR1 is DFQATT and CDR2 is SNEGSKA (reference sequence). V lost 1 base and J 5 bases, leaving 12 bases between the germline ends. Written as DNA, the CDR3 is TGCAGTGCTAGAGCGACTAGTAGCCACGAGCAGTACTTC. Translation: CSARATSSHEQYF.

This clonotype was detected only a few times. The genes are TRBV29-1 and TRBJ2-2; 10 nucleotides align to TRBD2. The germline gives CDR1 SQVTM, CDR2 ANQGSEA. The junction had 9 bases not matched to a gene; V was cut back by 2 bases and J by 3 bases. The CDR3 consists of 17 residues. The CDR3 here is CSVEQSLAGDHTGELFF. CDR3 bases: TGCAGCGTTGAACAGTCCCTAGCGGGAGACCACACCGGGGAGCTGTTTTTT.

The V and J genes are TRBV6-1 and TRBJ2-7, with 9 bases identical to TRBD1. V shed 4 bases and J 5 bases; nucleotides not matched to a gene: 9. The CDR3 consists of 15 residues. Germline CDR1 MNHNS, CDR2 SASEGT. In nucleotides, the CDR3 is TGTGCCAGCAGTGCCGCCGGGACAGGGATCGACGAGCAGTACTTC. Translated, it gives CASSAAGTGIDEQYF.

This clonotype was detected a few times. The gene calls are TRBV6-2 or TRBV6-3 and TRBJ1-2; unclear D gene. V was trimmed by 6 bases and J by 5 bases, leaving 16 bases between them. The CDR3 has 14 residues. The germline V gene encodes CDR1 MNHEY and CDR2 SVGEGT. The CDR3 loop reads CASSTDQPNYGYTF. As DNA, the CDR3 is TGTGCCAGCAGCACGGACCAGCCCAATTATGGCTACACCTTC.

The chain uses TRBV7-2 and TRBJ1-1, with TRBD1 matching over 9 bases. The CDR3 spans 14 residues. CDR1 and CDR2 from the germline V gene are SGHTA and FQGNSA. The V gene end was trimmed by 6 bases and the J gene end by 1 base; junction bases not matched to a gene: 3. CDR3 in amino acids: CASRPDRGNTEAFF. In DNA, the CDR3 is TGTGCCAGCAGACCGGACAGGGGGAACACTGAAGCTTTCTTT.

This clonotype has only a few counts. CDR3 in amino acids: CASSLDPGQGFREQYF. The CDR3 nucleotides are TGTGCCAGCAGCTTAGATCCGGGACAGGGTTTCCGGGAGCAGTACTTC. This chain links TRBV7-9 with TRBJ2-7, with TRBD1 matching 9 bases. Germline V lookup: CDR1 SEHNR, CDR2 FQNEAQ (reference sequence). V dropped 1 base and J dropped 7; count of bases not matched to a gene: 11. The CDR3 runs to 16 residues.

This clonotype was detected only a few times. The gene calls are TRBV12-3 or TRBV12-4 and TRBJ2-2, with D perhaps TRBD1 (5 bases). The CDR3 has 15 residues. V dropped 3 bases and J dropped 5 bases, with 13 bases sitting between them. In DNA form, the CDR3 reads TGTGCCAGCAGTTTTTGGCAGGGAAGTACCGGGGAGCTGTTTTTT. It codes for CASSFWQGSTGELFF.

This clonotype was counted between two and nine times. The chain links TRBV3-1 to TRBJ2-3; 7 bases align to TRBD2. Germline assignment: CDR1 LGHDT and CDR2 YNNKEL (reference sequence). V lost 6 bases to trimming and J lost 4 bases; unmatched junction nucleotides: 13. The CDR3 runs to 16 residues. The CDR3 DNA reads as TGTGCCAGCAGAGGGACTATCGGGGGTGCCCCAGATACGCAGTATTTT. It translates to CASRGTIGGAPDTQYF.

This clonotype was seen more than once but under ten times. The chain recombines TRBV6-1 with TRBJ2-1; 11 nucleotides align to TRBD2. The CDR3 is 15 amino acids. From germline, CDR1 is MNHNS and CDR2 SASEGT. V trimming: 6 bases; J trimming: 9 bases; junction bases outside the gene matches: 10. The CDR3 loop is CASSQLAGAHSEQFF. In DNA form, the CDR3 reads TGTGCCAGCAGCCAACTAGCGGGAGCCCACAGTGAGCAGTTCTTC.

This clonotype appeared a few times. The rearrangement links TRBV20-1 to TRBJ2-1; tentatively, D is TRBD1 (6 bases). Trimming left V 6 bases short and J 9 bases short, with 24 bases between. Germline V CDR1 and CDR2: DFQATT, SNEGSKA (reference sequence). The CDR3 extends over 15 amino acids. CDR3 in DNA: TGCAGTGCCCCCGGCCCGGGACAAGATCATTCTGAGCAGTTCTTC. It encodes CSAPGPGQDHSEQFF.